This entry features one T cell receptor (beta chain) sequence. Antigen unknown. This sample is drawn from a study of early T cells in non-severe SARS-CoV-2 infection. Study-level information: Unsorted whole blood bulk RNA was sequenced, with unpaired chains. Overall study findings and caveats: CD4 and private specificities were missed by VDJdb matching, which favored anti-spike CD8 responses.

The CDR3 is 14 residues long. The ends were cut back, 5 bases at V and 8 bases at J, with 16 bases in the middle. The V gene's germline CDR1 is LGHNA and CDR2 YSLEER. The protocol attached unique molecular identifiers to individual cDNA molecules. TCRdb reprocessed the 5' RACE reads via MiXCR and lists one record per CDR3 protein. This repertoire shows fewer than 85,000 distinct CDR3 sequences, roughly 13% found once; its top ten account for about 1.5%. This TCR was recovered from an adult who was a healthcare worker with PCR-confirmed SARS-CoV-2 infection or an uninfected control (not recorded which). Sequencing was carried out using whole blood. The chain recombines TRBV4-3 with TRBJ1-3; a possible D gene is TRBD1 (5 bases). The CDR3 region is CASSSQVRGDTIYF. The CDR3 region has the DNA TGCGCCAGCAGCTCGCAGGTTAGGGGCGACACCATATATTTT.